One and the same sample provided the 9 T cell receptor beta chains below, sequenced in a study of metastatic and nonmetastatic thyroid tumors. Thyroid surgery had not been preceded by any treatment in any patient. Using MiXCR, TCRdb reanalyzed the PCR reads. This sample has approximately 13,000 clones, with 30% to 35% found just once. Source material: tumor tissue. The receptors were sampled from a male donor with papillary thyroid cancer or a benign thyroid nodule (not recorded which). Some clones in this sample may be carry-over from other donors' samples.

This clone has more than one count but fewer than ten. The chain couples TRBV6-1 to TRBJ2-3; weak D call: TRBD1 (5 bases). The J call may be faulty, since TRBJ1-5 better matches the DNA end. The length of the CDR3 is 14 residues. Germline CDR1 is MNHNS and CDR2 is SASEGT. As DNA, the CDR3 is TGTGCCACCGACGGGGAACAGGACACAGATACGCAGCATTTT. Amino acid sequence: CATDGEQDTDTQHF.

The rearrangement links TRBV2 to TRBJ1-2, with D uncertain. Between the trimmed V and J ends, which lost 2 bases and 8 bases, there was a span of 15 bases. This CDR3 is 14 amino acids long. Per the germline V gene, CDR1 is SNHLY and CDR2 is FYNNEI. CDR3 DNA sequence: TGTGCCAGCAGTGAAACCAAGGTCGGCGCCGGCTACACCTTC. Its translation: CASSETKVGAGYTF.

The sample holds a few counts of this clone. This rearrangement joins TRBV12-3 or TRBV12-4 to TRBJ2-2, with D perhaps TRBD2 (5 bases). V was clipped by 6 bases and J by 4 bases, with 9 bases between them. The CDR3 is 13 residues long. CDR3 in DNA: TGTGCCAGCAGCCCCCGGGGCACCGGGGAGCTGTTTTTT. Its translation is CASSPRGTGELFF.

This chain links TRBV13 with TRBJ2-3, with 13 nucleotides matching TRBD2. The CDR3 spans 18 residues. Germline loops: CDR1 PRHDT, CDR2 FYEKMQ (reference sequence). Losses at the gene ends were 3 bases for V and 1 base for J; bases not matched to a gene: 7. Written as DNA, the CDR3 is TGTGCCAGCAGCTTTACTAGCGGGGGGGCTCTCGGCACAGATACGCAGTATTTT. Its translation is CASSFTSGGALGTDTQYF.

The chain combines TRBV5-6 with TRBJ2-7; tentatively, D is TRBD2 (5 bases). The CDR3 is 13 residues long. Germline CDR1 reads SGHDT; CDR2 reads YYEEEE. Trimming removed 2 bases at V and 1 base at J, with 7 bases between. Written as DNA, the CDR3 is TGTGCCAGCAGCTTACTAGGGTCCTACGAGCAGTACTTC. This translates into CASSLLGSYEQYF.

This clone was seen repeatedly, ten times or more. This may arise from a read error, as a much more abundant clone is one base away. The rearrangement joins TRBV28 to TRBJ2-3; D is unresolved. The CDR3 is 18 residues long. Germline V CDR1 and CDR2: MDHEN, SYDVKM. The CDR3 nucleotides are TGTGCCAGCGGTTTGGGATTTGGTCGGGTAAAGGGCACAGATACGCAGTATTTT. Amino acids: CASGLGFGRVKGTDTQYF.

This clone qualifies as medium-sized. V gene TRBV6-1 combines with J gene TRBJ1-5, with D maybe TRBD1 (6 bases). V dropped 7 bases and J dropped 2 bases, with 9 bases sitting between them. Germline V lookup: CDR1 MNHNS, CDR2 SASEGT. The CDR3 runs to 13 residues. DNA for the CDR3: TGTGCCAGCAACAGGGAAGGCAATCAGCCCCAGCATTTT. Translation gives CASNREGNQPQHF.

CDR3 DNA sequence: TGTGCCAGCAGTTTACAGGGACAGGGGCCGGGCACTGAAGCTTTCTTT. Translated, it gives CASSLQGQGPGTEAFF. V usage is TRBV27 and J usage is TRBJ1-1; 10 positions match TRBD1. V lost 2 bases and J lost 4; bases outside the gene matches: 7. The germline V gene has CDR1 MNHEY and CDR2 SMNVEV (reference sequence). The CDR3 has 16 amino acids.

The table lists this clone with many counts. A clone one base away is much larger, so this may be a read error. This CDR3 is also generated by other DNA sequences in the sample. The rearrangement joins TRBV24-1 to TRBJ2-2; 8 positions match TRBD1. The junction had 10 bases not matched to a gene; V was cut back by 8 bases and J by 6 bases. The CDR3 is made up of 15 amino acids. The V gene's germline CDR1 is KGHDR and CDR2 SFDVKD. The CDR3, as DNA: TGTGCCACCACTGGAGACAGGGGACCCCCCGGGGAGCTGTTTTTT. This sequence encodes CATTGDRGPPGELFF.